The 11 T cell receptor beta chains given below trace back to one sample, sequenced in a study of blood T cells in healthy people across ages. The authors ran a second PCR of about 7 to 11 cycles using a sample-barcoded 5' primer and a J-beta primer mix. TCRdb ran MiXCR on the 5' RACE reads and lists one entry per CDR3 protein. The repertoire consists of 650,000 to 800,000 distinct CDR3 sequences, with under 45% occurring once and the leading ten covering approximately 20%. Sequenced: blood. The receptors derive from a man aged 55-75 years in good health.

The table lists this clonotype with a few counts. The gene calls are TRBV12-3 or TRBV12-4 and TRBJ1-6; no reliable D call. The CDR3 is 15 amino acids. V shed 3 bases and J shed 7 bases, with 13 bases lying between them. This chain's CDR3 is CASSLTATPNSPLHF. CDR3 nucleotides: TGTGCCAGCAGTTTGACGGCGACCCCCAATTCACCCCTCCACTTT.

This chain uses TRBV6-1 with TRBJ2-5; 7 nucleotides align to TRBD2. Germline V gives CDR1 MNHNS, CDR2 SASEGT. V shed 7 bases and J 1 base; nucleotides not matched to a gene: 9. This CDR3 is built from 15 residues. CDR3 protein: CASTFGVAGQETQYF. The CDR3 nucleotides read TGTGCCAGCACCTTTGGGGTAGCGGGCCAAGAGACCCAGTACTTC.

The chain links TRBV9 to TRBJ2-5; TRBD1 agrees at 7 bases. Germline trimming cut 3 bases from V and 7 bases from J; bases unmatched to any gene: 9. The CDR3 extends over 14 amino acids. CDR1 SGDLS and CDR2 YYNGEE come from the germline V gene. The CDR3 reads CASSATGQHATQYF. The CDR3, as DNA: TGTGCCAGCAGCGCGACAGGGCAGCATGCGACCCAGTACTTC.

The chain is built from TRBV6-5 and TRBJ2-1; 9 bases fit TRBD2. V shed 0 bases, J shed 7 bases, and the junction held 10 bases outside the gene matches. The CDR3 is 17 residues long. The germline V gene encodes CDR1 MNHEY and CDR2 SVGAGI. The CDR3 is CASSYSMRSGGTNEQFF. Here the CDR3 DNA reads TGTGCCAGCAGTTACTCGATGAGGAGCGGGGGGACAAATGAGCAGTTCTTC.

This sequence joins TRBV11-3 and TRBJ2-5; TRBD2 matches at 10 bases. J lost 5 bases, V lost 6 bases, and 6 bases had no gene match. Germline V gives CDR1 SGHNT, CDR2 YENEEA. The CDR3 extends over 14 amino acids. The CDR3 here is CASRLAGTRETQYF. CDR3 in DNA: TGTGCCAGCAGACTAGCGGGGACGCGGGAGACCCAGTACTTC. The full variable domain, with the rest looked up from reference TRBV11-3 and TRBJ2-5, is EAGVVQSPRYKIIEKKQPVAFWCNPISGHNTLYWYLQNLGQGPELLIRYENEEAVDDSQLPKDRFSAERLKGVDSTLKIQPAELGDSAVYLCASRLAGTRETQYFGPGTRLLVL.

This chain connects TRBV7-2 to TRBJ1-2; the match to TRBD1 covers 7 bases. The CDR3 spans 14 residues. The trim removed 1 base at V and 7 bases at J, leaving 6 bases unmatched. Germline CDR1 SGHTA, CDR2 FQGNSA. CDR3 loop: CASSLGGTVPGYTF. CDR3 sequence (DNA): TGTGCCAGCAGCTTAGGCGGGACAGTTCCTGGCTACACCTTC.

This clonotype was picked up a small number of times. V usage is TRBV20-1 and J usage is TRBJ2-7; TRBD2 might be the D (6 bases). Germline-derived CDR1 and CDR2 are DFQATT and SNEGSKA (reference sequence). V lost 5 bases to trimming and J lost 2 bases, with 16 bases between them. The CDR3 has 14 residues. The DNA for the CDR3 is TGCAGTGCTCAGGACCTCCCGGGGGCCTACGAGCAGTACTTC. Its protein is CSAQDLPGAYEQYF.

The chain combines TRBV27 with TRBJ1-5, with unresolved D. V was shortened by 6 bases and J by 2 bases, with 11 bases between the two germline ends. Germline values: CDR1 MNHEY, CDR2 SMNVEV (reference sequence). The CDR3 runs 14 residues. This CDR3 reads CASRPDWGNQPQHF. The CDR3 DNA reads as TGTGCCAGCAGGCCGGACTGGGGCAATCAGCCCCAGCATTTT.

The CDR3 sequence: CASSLQTGSYEQYF. Here the CDR3 DNA reads TGTGCCAGCTCACTTCAAACCGGATCCTACGAGCAGTACTTC. The V call is TRBV18, the J call TRBJ2-7, with D hard to call. This CDR3 comprises 14 residues. Germline V gene data show CDR1 as KGHSH and CDR2 as LQKENI. With 4 bases removed from V and 1 base from J, the gap between germline ends came to 11 bases.

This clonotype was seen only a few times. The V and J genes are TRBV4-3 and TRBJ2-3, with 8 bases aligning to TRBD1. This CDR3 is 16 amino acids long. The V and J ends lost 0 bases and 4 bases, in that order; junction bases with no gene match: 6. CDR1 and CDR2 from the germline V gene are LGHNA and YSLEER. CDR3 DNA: TGCGCCAGCAGCCAAGATAGATCACAGGGGGCAGATACGCAGTATTTT. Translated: CASSQDRSQGADTQYF.

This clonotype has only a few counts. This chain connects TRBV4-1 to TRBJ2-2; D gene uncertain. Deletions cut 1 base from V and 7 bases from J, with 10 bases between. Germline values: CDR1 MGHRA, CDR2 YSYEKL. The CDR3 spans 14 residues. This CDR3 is CASSQGQLSGELFF. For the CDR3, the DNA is TGCGCCAGCAGCCAAGGTCAGCTTAGCGGGGAGCTGTTTTTT.